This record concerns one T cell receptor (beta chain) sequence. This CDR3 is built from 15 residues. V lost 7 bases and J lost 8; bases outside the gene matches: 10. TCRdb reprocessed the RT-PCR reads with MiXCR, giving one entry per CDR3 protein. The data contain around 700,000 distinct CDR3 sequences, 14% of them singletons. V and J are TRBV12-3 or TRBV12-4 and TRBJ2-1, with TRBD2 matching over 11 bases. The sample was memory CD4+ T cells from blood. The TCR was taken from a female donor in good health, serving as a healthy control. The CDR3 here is CASTLGWTSGHEQFF. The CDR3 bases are TGTGCCAGCACCTTGGGTTGGACTAGCGGGCATGAGCAGTTCTTC.